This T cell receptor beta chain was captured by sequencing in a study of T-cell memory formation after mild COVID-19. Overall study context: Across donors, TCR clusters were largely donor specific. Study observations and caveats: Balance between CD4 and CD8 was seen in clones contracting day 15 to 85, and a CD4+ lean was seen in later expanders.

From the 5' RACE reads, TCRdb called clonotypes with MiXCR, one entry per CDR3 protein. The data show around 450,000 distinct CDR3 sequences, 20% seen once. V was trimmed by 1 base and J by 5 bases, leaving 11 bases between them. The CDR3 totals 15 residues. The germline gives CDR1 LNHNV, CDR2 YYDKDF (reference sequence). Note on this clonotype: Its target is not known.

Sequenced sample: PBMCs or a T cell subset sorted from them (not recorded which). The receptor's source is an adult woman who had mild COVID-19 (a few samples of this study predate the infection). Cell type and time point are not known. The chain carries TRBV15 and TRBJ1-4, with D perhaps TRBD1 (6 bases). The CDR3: CATSRGQAANEKLFF. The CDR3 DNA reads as TGTGCCACCAGCAGAGGACAGGCCGCGAATGAAAAACTGTTTTTT.